Below, 29 T cell receptor beta chains from the same sample are listed, as sequenced in a study of cytomegalovirus exposure and HLA in healthy donors. 13 Jbeta primers and 60 Vbeta primers were used for the PCR. The data were produced by immunoSEQ multiplex PCR, yet TCRdb's version contains in-frame clones alone and is incomplete. The repertoire holds 150,000 to 200,000 clones, with 79% as singletons. What was sequenced was PBMCs. Receptor source: a woman aged 45-65 years in good health and CMV-seronegative.

CDR3 sequence (DNA): TGTGCCAGCAGCGTCGTCGGGGGGCCGATCACAGATACGCAGTATTTT. This translates into CASSVVGGPITDTQYF. The chain combines TRBV9 with TRBJ2-3, with a possible D match to TRBD2 (7 bases). Trimming left V 2 bases short and J 2 bases short, with 15 bases between. The CDR3 runs to 16 residues. Germline-derived CDR1 and CDR2 are SGDLS and YYNGEE.

This clone appeared a few times. This rearrangement joins TRBV5-6 to TRBJ1-1; D perhaps matches TRBD1 (5 bases). The CDR3 consists of 14 residues. V lost 1 base to trimming and J lost 3 bases, with 10 bases between them. The germline V gene encodes CDR1 SGHDT and CDR2 YYEEEE. The CDR3 DNA reads as TGTGCCAGCAGCTTGCCGGGCAGGGACACTGAAGCTTTCTTT. This sequence encodes CASSLPGRDTEAFF.

V and J are TRBV5-1 and TRBJ2-1, with TRBD2 matching over 12 bases. The CDR3 is 17 amino acids. V lost 0 bases and J lost 8; bases outside the gene matches: 9. Per the germline V gene, CDR1 is SGHRS and CDR2 is YFSETQ. Here the CDR3 DNA reads TGCGCCAGCAGCTTGGGAGCTAGCGGGGGGGCCAACCATGAGCAGTTCTTC. It is translated as CASSLGASGGANHEQFF.

The V gene is TRBV30, the J gene TRBJ1-5, with 7 bases fitting TRBD1. The CDR3 has 15 residues. Per the germline V gene, CDR1 is GTSNPN and CDR2 is SVGIG (reference sequence). With V trimmed by 4 bases and J by 1 base, 7 bases remained unmatched. The CDR3 reads CAWNTGVGSNQPQHF. For the CDR3, the DNA is TGTGCCTGGAATACAGGGGTTGGGAGCAATCAGCCCCAGCATTTT.

This clone was seen a handful of times. The J gene is TRBJ1-5, the V gene TRBV19; 7 nucleotides agree with TRBD1. Germline loops: CDR1 LNHDA, CDR2 SQIVND (reference sequence). Trimming removed 1 base from V and 4 bases from J; junction bases left unmatched: 10. The CDR3 runs 17 residues. The CDR3 sequence is CASSIVGVGGRNQPQHF. DNA of the CDR3: TGTGCCAGTAGTATAGTTGGGGTAGGGGGCAGGAATCAGCCCCAGCATTTT.

This chain uses TRBV10-3 with TRBJ1-6; D gene unclear. The length of the CDR3 is 13 residues. Germline V gene sequence: CDR1 ENHRY, CDR2 SYGVKD. The germline V and J ends were trimmed by 6 bases and 5 bases, with 8 bases remaining between them. CDR3 nucleotides: TGTGCCATCAGATCAGCGGATAATTCACCCCTCCACTTT. This sequence encodes CAIRSADNSPLHF.

The V gene is TRBV28, the J gene TRBJ1-2, with 9 nucleotides matching TRBD1. CDR1 is MDHEN and CDR2 is SYDVKM in the germline V gene. There are 15 residues in the CDR3. V shed 6 bases and J 3 bases; nucleotides not matched to a gene: 8. The CDR3 coding sequence is TGTGCCAGCAGGCGACCGGGACAGGGAGACTATGGCTACACCTTC. This codes for CASRRPGQGDYGYTF.

J is TRBJ1-1 and V is TRBV11-2; weak D call: TRBD1 (5 bases). The CDR3 is 14 residues long. Germline V gene data show CDR1 as SGHAT and CDR2 as FQNNGV. V lost 3 bases and J 1 base, leaving 9 bases between the germline ends. CDR3 DNA sequence: TGTGCCAGCAGCTTCCGGGGGGGGAACACTGAAGCTTTCTTT. Translation gives CASSFRGGNTEAFF.

This clone turned up a few times. This chain links TRBV5-1 with TRBJ1-5; the D gene is possibly TRBD1 (6 bases). CDR1 is SGHRS and CDR2 is YFSETQ in the germline V gene. This CDR3 is built from 15 residues. Trimming cost V 0 bases and J 3 bases, with 10 bases left between them. The CDR3 sequence is CASSLAGQTNQPQHF. The CDR3 DNA follows: TGCGCCAGCAGCTTGGCTGGACAGACCAATCAGCCCCAGCATTTT.

The CDR3 reads CASSPLWADTEAFF. CDR3 nucleotide sequence: TGTGCCAGCAGCCCCCTTTGGGCAGACACTGAAGCTTTCTTT. J is TRBJ1-1 and V is TRBV7-2; the D is unclear. The V gene lost 5 bases and the J gene lost 3 bases, with 13 bases spanning the gap. This CDR3 spans 14 amino acids. CDR1 and CDR2 (germline): SGHTA, FQGNSA.

The chain has TRBV5-4 and TRBJ2-3; no clear D. The CDR3 loop spans 14 amino acids. Looked up from germline, CDR1 is SGHNT and CDR2 is YYREEE (reference sequence). V gave up 2 bases and J gave up 1 base, with 8 bases separating them. CDR3 sequence (DNA): TGTGCCAGCAGCTTACCAGGCCGCACAGATACGCAGTATTTT. Translating gives CASSLPGRTDTQYF.

This sequence joins TRBV6-5 and TRBJ1-2; D might be TRBD1 (5 bases). CDR1 and CDR2 from the germline V gene are MNHEY and SVGAGI. CDR3 length: 14 amino acids. The V end lost 5 bases, the J end lost 7 bases, and 17 bases lay between the germline ends. The CDR3 coding sequence is TGTGCCAGCAGTCCTCATCGAGGGGAGGCTGGCTACACCTTC. Residues: CASSPHRGEAGYTF.

V gene TRBV27 combines with J gene TRBJ2-1, with 11 bases lining up with TRBD2. The CDR3 runs to 15 residues. Germline CDR1 reads MNHEY; CDR2 reads SMNVEV (reference sequence). Losses at the gene ends were 5 bases for V and 5 bases for J; bases not matched to a gene: 5. This CDR3 reads CASSLSGRANNEQFF. DNA for the CDR3: TGTGCCAGCAGTCTTAGCGGGAGGGCGAACAATGAGCAGTTCTTC.

In this sample, this clone turned up once. The chain is built from TRBV11-3 and TRBJ2-3; 12 bases line up with TRBD1. There are 14 residues in the CDR3. Germline values: CDR1 SGHNT, CDR2 YENEEA. V lost 5 bases, J lost 4 bases, and 1 base stayed unmatched. CDR3 protein: CASSGTGGSDTQYF. In DNA form, the CDR3 reads TGTGCCAGCAGCGGGACAGGGGGCTCAGATACGCAGTATTTT.

Regarding this clone: Other DNA sequences in this sample translate to the same CDR3. The chain is built from TRBV4-3 and TRBJ1-1; weak D call: TRBD1 (5 bases). CDR1 and CDR2 from the germline V gene are LGHNA and YSLEER. The CDR3 extends over 13 amino acids. V lost 4 bases and J 1 base, leaving 7 bases between the germline ends. CDR3 bases: TGCGCCAGCAGCCTGGGGGGGAACACTGAAGCTTTCTTT. This sequence encodes CASSLGGNTEAFF.

This chain uses TRBV6-5 with TRBJ2-5, with TRBD2 as a possible D gene (6 bases). Trimming took off 4 bases at V and 5 bases at J, with 11 bases between the two ends. The germline CDR1 and CDR2 sequences are MNHEY and SVGAGI. The CDR3 runs 13 residues. DNA for the CDR3: TGTGCCAGCAGTTCTAAAGGGAGGGAGACCCAGTACTTC. Residues: CASSSKGRETQYF.

The chain joins TRBV9 to TRBJ1-1, with 9 bases that match TRBD1. V was clipped by 3 bases and J by 5 bases; unmatched bases: 11. Germline loops: CDR1 SGDLS, CDR2 YYNGEE. The CDR3 runs 16 residues. Here the CDR3 reads CASSGTGALQRTEAFF. CDR3 coding DNA: TGTGCCAGCAGCGGGACAGGGGCTCTCCAGAGGACTGAAGCTTTCTTT.

This clone was detected once. The rearrangement uses TRBV29-1 and TRBJ1-2, with 10 positions matching TRBD1. This CDR3 region has 15 residues. J gave up 6 bases and V 3 bases, and 10 bases lay outside the gene matches. Germline loops: CDR1 SQVTM, CDR2 ANQGSEA. The CDR3 DNA reads as TGCAGCGTTGACCACTCGGACAGGGGGTTCGATGGCTACACCTTC. Encoded protein: CSVDHSDRGFDGYTF.

This clone has only a few counts. The gene calls are TRBV18 and TRBJ1-5, with D possibly being TRBD1 (5 bases). In germline, CDR1 is KGHSH, CDR2 LQKENI. The CDR3 runs to 14 residues. Deletions cut 6 bases from V and 8 bases from J, with 17 bases between. The CDR3 reads CASSAGPPREPQHF. The CDR3 DNA is TGTGCCAGCTCTGCGGGACCCCCCAGGGAGCCCCAGCATTTT.

The V call is TRBV30, the J call TRBJ2-7; 7 bases agree with TRBD1. With V trimmed by 3 bases and J by 0 bases, 8 bases remained unmatched. This CDR3 region has 15 residues. In germline, CDR1 is GTSNPN, CDR2 SVGIG (reference sequence). CDR3: CAWSAGTASSYEQYF. Written as DNA, the CDR3 is TGTGCCTGGAGCGCCGGGACAGCCAGCTCCTACGAGCAGTACTTC.

On this clone itself: The same CDR3 arises from other DNA sequences in this sample as well. The chain combines TRBV29-1 with TRBJ1-2; D is perhaps TRBD1 (5 bases). The germline V and J ends were trimmed by 4 bases and 2 bases, with 8 bases remaining between them. Germline V gene sequence: CDR1 SQVTM, CDR2 ANQGSEA. The CDR3 length is 12 residues. In DNA form, the CDR3 reads TGCAGCGTTGTTGGGGGGAACTATGGCTACACCTTC. This encodes CSVVGGNYGYTF.

CDR3 residues: CASSFGLAGSSYEQYF. In DNA, the CDR3 is TGTGCCAGCAGCTTTGGACTAGCGGGGAGCTCCTACGAGCAGTACTTC. The V gene is TRBV11-2, the J gene TRBJ2-7; 12 positions match TRBD2. CDR3 length equals 16 residues. The germline V gene has CDR1 SGHAT and CDR2 FQNNGV. After removal of 3 bases from V and 0 bases from J, the junction contained 3 bases not matched to a gene.

This clone was detected only once. The chain links TRBV20-1 to TRBJ1-2; possibly TRBD1 for D (5 bases). The CDR3 is 11 amino acids. Trimming removed 5 bases at V and 7 bases at J, with 11 bases between. Germline CDR1 DFQATT, CDR2 SNEGSKA (reference sequence). The CDR3 region is CSAAGGVGYTF. DNA of the CDR3: TGCAGTGCTGCCGGAGGGGTTGGCTACACCTTC.

A single count supports this clone. A read error may produce the germline difference seen at one junction end. This sample includes further DNA sequences coding for the same CDR3. The V and J genes are TRBV28 and TRBJ1-6; D might be TRBD1 (6 bases). CDR3 size: 14 residues. The germline CDR1 and CDR2 sequences are MDHEN and SYDVKM. CDR3 sequence (DNA): TGTGCCAGCAGTTTGCTGCAGGGGTATTCCCCCCTCCACTTT. As protein: CASSLLQGYSPLHF. Variable domain in full (rest from reference TRBV28 and TRBJ1-6): DVKVTQSSRYLVKRTGEKVFLECVQDMDHENMFWYRQDPGLGLRLIYFSYDVKMKEKGDIPEGYSVSREKKERFSLILESASTNQTSMYLCASSLLQGYSPLHFGNGTRLTVT.

The chain combines TRBV27 with TRBJ2-5; D is possibly TRBD2 (5 bases). Trimming took 0 bases from V and 4 from J, leaving 12 bases between them. CDR1 is MNHEY and CDR2 is SMNVEV in the germline V gene (reference sequence). The CDR3 sequence is 15 residues long. The CDR3 sequence: CASSLSTGVGETQYF. The CDR3 bases are TGTGCCAGCAGTTTATCGACCGGGGTAGGAGAGACCCAGTACTTC.

The chain couples TRBV28 to TRBJ2-1; 8 bases line up with TRBD1. The CDR3 runs to 13 residues. Germline CDR1 is MDHEN and CDR2 is SYDVKM. V trimming: 3 bases; J trimming: 15 bases; junction bases outside the gene matches: 10. CDR3 region: CASSFPDRVDRFF. The CDR3 nucleotides are TGTGCCAGCAGTTTTCCGGACAGGGTTGATCGGTTCTTC.

This clone was seen a single time. This chain connects TRBV10-1 to TRBJ2-5; D is unresolved. V was cut by 7 bases and J by 5 bases, with 14 bases left in between. CDR3 length: 13 amino acids. Germline CDR1 WNHNN, CDR2 SYGVQD (reference sequence). The CDR3 DNA sequence: TGCGCCAGCACCCAATTGAAGAGGGAGACCCAGTACTTC. Translated: CASTQLKRETQYF.

This chain connects TRBV18 to TRBJ2-1; TRBD2 agrees at 8 bases. Germline values: CDR1 KGHSH, CDR2 LQKENI. The trim removed 3 bases at V and 7 bases at J, leaving 8 bases unmatched. The CDR3 is 15 residues long. This CDR3 is CASSPQGGRRNEQFF. DNA of the CDR3: TGTGCCAGCTCACCCCAGGGCGGGAGGAGGAATGAGCAGTTCTTC.

CDR3 sequence: CASSTAGAQETQYF. The CDR3 region has the DNA TGCGCCAGCAGCACAGCAGGGGCGCAGGAGACCCAGTACTTC. The chain joins TRBV5-1 to TRBJ2-5, with D perhaps TRBD1 (6 bases). V dropped 4 bases and J dropped 5 bases, with 15 bases sitting between them. In germline, CDR1 is SGHRS, CDR2 YFSETQ. The CDR3 runs 14 residues.